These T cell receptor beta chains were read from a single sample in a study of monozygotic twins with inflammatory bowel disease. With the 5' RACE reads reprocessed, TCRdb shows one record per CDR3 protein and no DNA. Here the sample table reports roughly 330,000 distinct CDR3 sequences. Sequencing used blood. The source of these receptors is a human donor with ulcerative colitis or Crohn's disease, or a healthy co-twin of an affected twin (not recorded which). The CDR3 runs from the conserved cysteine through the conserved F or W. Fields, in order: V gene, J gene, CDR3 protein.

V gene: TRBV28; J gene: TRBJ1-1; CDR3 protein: CASSPGMSTEAFF
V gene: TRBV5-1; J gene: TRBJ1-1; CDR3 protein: CASSARGQRNTEAFF
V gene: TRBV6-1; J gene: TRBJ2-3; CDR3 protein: CASSAGQGNTQYF
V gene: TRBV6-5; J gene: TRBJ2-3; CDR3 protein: CASSSGTGDLFTDTQYF
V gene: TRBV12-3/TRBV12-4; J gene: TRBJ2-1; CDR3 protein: CASSFYRGGSGNEQFF
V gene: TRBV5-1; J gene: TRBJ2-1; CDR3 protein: CASSLGLAGVTIYNEQFF
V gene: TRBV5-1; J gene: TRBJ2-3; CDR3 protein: CASSKRILAGGDTQYF
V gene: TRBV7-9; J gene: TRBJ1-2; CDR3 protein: CASSLDSPGRNYGYTF
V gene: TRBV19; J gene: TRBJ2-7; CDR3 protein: CASSLLPGSTYEQYF
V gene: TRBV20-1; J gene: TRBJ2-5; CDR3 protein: CSARDGLAGSRETQYF
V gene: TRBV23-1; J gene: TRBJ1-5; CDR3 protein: CASSQSNLLFQPQHF
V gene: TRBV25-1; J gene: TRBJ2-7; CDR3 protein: CASSAGERDYEQYF
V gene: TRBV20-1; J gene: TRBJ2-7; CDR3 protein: CSAPGQGEIWASYEQYF
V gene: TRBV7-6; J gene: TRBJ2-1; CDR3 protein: CASSSTLSGEQFF
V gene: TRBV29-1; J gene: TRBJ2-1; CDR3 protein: CSVEKDRANEQFF
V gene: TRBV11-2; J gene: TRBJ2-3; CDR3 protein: CASSPRLAGVVDTQYF
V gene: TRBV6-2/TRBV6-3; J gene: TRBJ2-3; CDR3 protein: CASSLLGLASTDTQYF
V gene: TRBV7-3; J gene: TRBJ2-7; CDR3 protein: CASSLFSSYEQYF
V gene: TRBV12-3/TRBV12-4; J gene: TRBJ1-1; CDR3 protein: CASTKGFGTEAFF
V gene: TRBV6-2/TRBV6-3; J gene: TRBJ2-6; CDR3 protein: CASSYAYSGANVLTF
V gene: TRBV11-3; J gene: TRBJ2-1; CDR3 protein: CASSLEYGPLNEQFF
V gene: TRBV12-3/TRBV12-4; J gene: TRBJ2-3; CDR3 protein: CASSPLVDSTDTQYF
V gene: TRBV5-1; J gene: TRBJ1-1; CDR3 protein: CASSLETNTEAFF
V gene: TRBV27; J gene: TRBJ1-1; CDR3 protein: CASRPLSGTGLNTEAFF
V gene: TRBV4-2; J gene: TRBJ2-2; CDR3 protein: CASSLFTAGTGDTGELFF
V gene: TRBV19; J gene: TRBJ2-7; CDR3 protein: CASSIDRAGEGEQYF
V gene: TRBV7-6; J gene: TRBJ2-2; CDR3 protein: CASSYFRVSREGQPNTGELFF
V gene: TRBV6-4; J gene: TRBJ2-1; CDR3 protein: CASSPDRGDFDEQFF
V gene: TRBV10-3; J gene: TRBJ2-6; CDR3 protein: CATEPGQGMSHGANVLTF
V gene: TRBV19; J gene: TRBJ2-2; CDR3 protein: CASSFQGKGELFF
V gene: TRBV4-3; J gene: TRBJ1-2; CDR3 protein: CASSQLNPSGDGYTF
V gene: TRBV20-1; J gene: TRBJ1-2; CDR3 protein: CSARGTGPVWPYGYTF
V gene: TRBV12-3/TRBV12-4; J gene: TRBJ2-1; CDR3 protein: CASSLWSSGGNNEQFF
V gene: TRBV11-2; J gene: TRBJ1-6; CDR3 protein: CASSLMDQTPLHF
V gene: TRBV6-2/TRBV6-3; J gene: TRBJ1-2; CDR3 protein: CASSYGDRDGYTF
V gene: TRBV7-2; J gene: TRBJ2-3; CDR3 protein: CASSLSPGGTDTQYF
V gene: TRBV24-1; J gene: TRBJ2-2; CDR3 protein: CATSGWSRDIETGELFF
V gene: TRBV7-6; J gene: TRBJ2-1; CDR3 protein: CASSYELALVPNEQFF
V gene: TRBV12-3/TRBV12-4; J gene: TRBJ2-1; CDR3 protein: CASSGPGWGNEQFF
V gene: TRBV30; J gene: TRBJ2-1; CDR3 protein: CAWSVVPLAGEQFF
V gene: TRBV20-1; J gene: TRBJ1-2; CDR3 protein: CSASAEERGYGYTF
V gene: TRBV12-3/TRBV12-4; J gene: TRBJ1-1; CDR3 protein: CASSSHRGQNTEAFF